One and the same sample provided the 20 T cell receptor beta chains below, sequenced in a study of CD8 T cells in ankylosing spondylitis. TCRdb ran MiXCR on the 5' RACE reads and lists one entry per CDR3 protein. The sample lists fewer than 130,000 distinct CDR3 sequences, more than 20% occurring once. The sample was synovial fluid, either unsorted or a sorted T cell fraction (not recorded which). These receptors were obtained from a male donor with ankylosing spondylitis.

There are many counts of this clonotype. The chain uses TRBV5-1 and TRBJ2-1; D is unresolved. V lost 2 bases and J 0 bases, leaving 9 bases between the germline ends. The CDR3 loop spans 15 amino acids. Looked up from germline, CDR1 is SGHRS and CDR2 is YFSETQ. CDR3 coding DNA: TGCGCCAGCAGCTTCCAGGCGATCTCCTACAATGAGCAGTTCTTC. Translating it yields CASSFQAISYNEQFF. The variable domain in full, completed from reference TRBV5-1 and TRBJ2-1, reads KAGVTQTPRYLIKTRGQQVTLSCSPISGHRSVSWYQQTPGQGLQFLFEYFSETQRNKGNFPGRFSGRQFSNSRSEMNVSTLELGDSALYLCASSFQAISYNEQFFGPGTRLTVL.

This clonotype was counted between two and nine times. The rearrangement links TRBV9 to TRBJ2-7; TRBD2 agrees at 8 bases. Per the germline V gene, CDR1 is SGDLS and CDR2 is YYNGEE. The V and J ends lost 5 bases and 1 base, in that order; junction bases with no gene match: 8. CDR3 length equals 15 residues. CDR3 protein: CASSKSGSRSYEQYV. In DNA, the CDR3 is TGTGCCAGCAGTAAAAGCGGGAGTAGGTCCTACGAGCAGTACGTC.

The rearrangement uses TRBV19 and TRBJ1-1; no clear D gene. Germline V gene data show CDR1 as LNHDA and CDR2 as SQIVND (reference sequence). The CDR3 extends over 13 amino acids. The V end lost 5 bases, the J end lost 3 bases, and 10 bases lay between the germline ends. This chain's CDR3 is CASSLRWDTEAFF. The CDR3 DNA reads as TGTGCCAGTAGTTTAAGGTGGGACACTGAAGCTTTCTTT.

The chain couples TRBV6-1 to TRBJ2-1; 10 bases line up with TRBD2. The CDR3 runs to 15 residues. Germline V lookup: CDR1 MNHNS, CDR2 SASEGT. With 8 bases clipped from V and 9 bases from J, the junction kept 13 bases outside the gene matches. CDR3 coding DNA: TGTGCCAGCTCCTCGTCTAGCGGGAGAAATGGTGAGCAGTTCTTC. Residues: CASSSSSGRNGEQFF.

This CDR3 reads CASSQDGLAGGRETQYF. CDR3 sequence (DNA): TGTGCCAGCAGCCAAGATGGACTAGCGGGAGGGCGAGAGACCCAGTACTTC. The chain employs TRBV3-1 and TRBJ2-5; 15 bases are a match to TRBD2. The V gene end was trimmed by 0 bases and the J gene end by 4 bases; junction bases not matched to a gene: 3. Germline V gene data show CDR1 as LGHDT and CDR2 as YNNKEL (reference sequence). This CDR3 is 17 amino acids long.

The chain links TRBV2 to TRBJ2-1; 8 bases align to TRBD1. The CDR3 contains 13 residues. Germline V gene sequence: CDR1 SNHLY, CDR2 FYNNEI. The trim removed 11 bases at V and 7 bases at J, leaving 10 bases unmatched. CDR3 protein: CAGYNRGANEQFF. CDR3 sequence (DNA): TGTGCCGGATATAACAGGGGGGCGAATGAGCAGTTCTTC.

This clonotype appeared a few times. V and J are TRBV29-1 and TRBJ2-1; 13 nucleotides match TRBD2. J lost 6 bases, V lost 7 bases, and 6 bases had no gene match. CDR3 length: 14 residues. Germline V gene lookup returns CDR1 SQVTM and CDR2 ANQGSEA. CDR3 nucleotide sequence: TGCAGCGGCTCACTAGCGGGAGGGTCCAATGAGCAGTTCTTC. Its protein product is CSGSLAGGSNEQFF.

This clonotype was detected only a few times. The chain is built from TRBV5-1 and TRBJ2-7, with 9 bases that match TRBD1. Germline V gene sequence: CDR1 SGHRS, CDR2 YFSETQ. This CDR3 is 15 amino acids long. V shed 4 bases and J 5 bases; nucleotides not matched to a gene: 10. For the CDR3, the DNA is TGCGCCAGCAGCAGGGACCGGGACAGGGTCCACGAGCAGTACTTC. It encodes CASSRDRDRVHEQYF.

This clonotype was recorded many times. CDR3 in amino acids: CAISGGGTSPLHF. CDR3 DNA: TGTGCCATCAGTGGAGGGGGCACCTCACCCCTCCACTTT. This chain connects TRBV10-3 to TRBJ1-6; 7 bases match TRBD1. The CDR3 consists of 13 residues. The trim removed 4 bases at V and 10 bases at J, leaving 4 bases unmatched. The germline gives CDR1 ENHRY, CDR2 SYGVKD.

This chain connects TRBV7-8 to TRBJ2-1; 7 bases map to TRBD2. The germline CDR1 and CDR2 sequences are SGHVS and FQNEAQ. CDR3 length equals 16 residues. Trimming cost V 9 bases and J 0 bases; bases outside gene matches: 11. Written as DNA, the CDR3 is TGTGCCAGTCGGCTAGCGGTCGGTGCCTCCTACAATGAGCAGTTCTTC. Amino acid sequence: CASRLAVGASYNEQFF.

This clonotype was found many times. The V gene is TRBV7-8, the J gene TRBJ2-7, with unresolved D. V lost 5 bases and J lost 4, with 9 bases in between. Germline V gene lookup returns CDR1 SGHVS and CDR2 FQNEAQ. This CDR3 spans 12 amino acids. As DNA, the CDR3 is TGTGCCAGCAGCCCCGACCGTTACGAGCAGTACGTC. Translation: CASSPDRYEQYV.

This clonotype was counted ten times or more. The V gene is TRBV10-3, the J gene TRBJ2-1; D is unclear. Germline V gene lookup returns CDR1 ENHRY and CDR2 SYGVKD. The CDR3 spans 14 residues. Trimming shortened V by 2 bases and J by 3 bases, and 8 bases separated the two germline ends. CDR3 protein: CAISESDNYNEQFF. In DNA, the CDR3 is TGTGCCATCAGTGAGAGCGACAACTACAATGAGCAGTTCTTC.

This sequence joins TRBV5-6 and TRBJ1-2, with 7 bases that match TRBD1. J gave up 2 bases and V 4 bases, and 5 bases lay outside the gene matches. The CDR3 is 14 residues long. Germline CDR1 SGHDT, CDR2 YYEEEE. The CDR3 protein is CASSRSDRNYGYTF. The CDR3 region has the DNA TGTGCCAGCAGCCGCTCGGACAGGAACTATGGCTACACCTTC.

The genes are TRBV12-3 or TRBV12-4 and TRBJ1-4; D remains unclear. The CDR3 totals 11 residues. Trimming took off 6 bases at V and 7 bases at J, with 6 bases between the two ends. This CDR3 is CASRGSEKLFF. The CDR3 DNA is TGTGCCAGCAGGGGCAGTGAAAAACTGTTTTTT.

This clonotype appeared a few times. J is TRBJ2-1 and V is TRBV20-1; 10 bases are a match to TRBD2. This CDR3 is built from 15 residues. Germline CDR1 is DFQATT and CDR2 is SNEGSKA (reference sequence). V was clipped by 3 bases and J by 6 bases; unmatched bases: 8. Here the CDR3 DNA reads TGCAGTGCTAGGAAAGCGGGAGGGCCTTTCAATGAGCAGTTCTTC. As protein: CSARKAGGPFNEQFF.

With regard to this clonotype: Since no conserved phenylalanine or tryptophan closes the CDR3, a read error is the likely cause. The chain uses TRBV5-5 and TRBJ2-5; no reliable D call. This CDR3 spans 16 amino acids. Germline V gene data show CDR1 as SGHKS and CDR2 as YYEKEE (reference sequence). V dropped 2 bases and J dropped 5 bases, with 19 bases sitting between them. For the CDR3, the DNA is TGTGCCAGCAGCTTAGGTCAGGACCCCATTGGGGAGACCCAGTACCTC. Protein product: CASSLGQDPIGETQYL.

This clonotype came up a few times. The gene calls are TRBV18 and TRBJ2-1, with D possibly matching TRBD1 (5 bases). Looked up from germline, CDR1 is KGHSH and CDR2 is LQKENI. CDR3 length: 15 amino acids. The V end was cut by 5 bases, the J end by 0 bases, with 11 bases between. CDR3 residues: CASSAGHSSYNEQFF. CDR3 nucleotide sequence: TGTGCCAGCTCAGCCGGACACAGCTCCTACAATGAGCAGTTCTTC.

This clonotype was counted only a few times. DNA of the CDR3: TGTGCCAGCAGCTCTGTTAGACAAGCATTCGGAGATACGCAGTATTTT. It is translated as CASSSVRQAFGDTQYF. The rearrangement links TRBV11-3 to TRBJ2-3; D is ambiguous. Germline-derived CDR1 and CDR2 are SGHNT and YENEEA. V was shortened by 4 bases and J by 5 bases, with 19 bases between the two germline ends. The CDR3 runs to 16 residues.

The rearrangement joins TRBV20-1 to TRBJ2-3, with D unclear. Trimming removed 5 bases from V and 6 bases from J, with 12 bases in between. The germline V gene has CDR1 DFQATT and CDR2 SNEGSKA (reference sequence). The CDR3 extends over 12 amino acids. The CDR3 sequence: CSASSDGDTQYF. The CDR3 nucleotides are TGCAGTGCTTCGTCGGACGGGGATACGCAGTATTTT.

This clonotype was observed many times. The chain is built from TRBV25-1 and TRBJ2-1, with 8 bases matching TRBD2. From germline, CDR1 is MGHDK and CDR2 SYGVNS. V gave up 8 bases and J gave up 7 bases; unmatched junction bases: 7. This CDR3 is 13 amino acids long. CDR3 coding DNA: TGTGCCAGCGTCGGGGGGGGGTTAAATGAGCAGTTCTTC. Translating it yields CASVGGGLNEQFF.